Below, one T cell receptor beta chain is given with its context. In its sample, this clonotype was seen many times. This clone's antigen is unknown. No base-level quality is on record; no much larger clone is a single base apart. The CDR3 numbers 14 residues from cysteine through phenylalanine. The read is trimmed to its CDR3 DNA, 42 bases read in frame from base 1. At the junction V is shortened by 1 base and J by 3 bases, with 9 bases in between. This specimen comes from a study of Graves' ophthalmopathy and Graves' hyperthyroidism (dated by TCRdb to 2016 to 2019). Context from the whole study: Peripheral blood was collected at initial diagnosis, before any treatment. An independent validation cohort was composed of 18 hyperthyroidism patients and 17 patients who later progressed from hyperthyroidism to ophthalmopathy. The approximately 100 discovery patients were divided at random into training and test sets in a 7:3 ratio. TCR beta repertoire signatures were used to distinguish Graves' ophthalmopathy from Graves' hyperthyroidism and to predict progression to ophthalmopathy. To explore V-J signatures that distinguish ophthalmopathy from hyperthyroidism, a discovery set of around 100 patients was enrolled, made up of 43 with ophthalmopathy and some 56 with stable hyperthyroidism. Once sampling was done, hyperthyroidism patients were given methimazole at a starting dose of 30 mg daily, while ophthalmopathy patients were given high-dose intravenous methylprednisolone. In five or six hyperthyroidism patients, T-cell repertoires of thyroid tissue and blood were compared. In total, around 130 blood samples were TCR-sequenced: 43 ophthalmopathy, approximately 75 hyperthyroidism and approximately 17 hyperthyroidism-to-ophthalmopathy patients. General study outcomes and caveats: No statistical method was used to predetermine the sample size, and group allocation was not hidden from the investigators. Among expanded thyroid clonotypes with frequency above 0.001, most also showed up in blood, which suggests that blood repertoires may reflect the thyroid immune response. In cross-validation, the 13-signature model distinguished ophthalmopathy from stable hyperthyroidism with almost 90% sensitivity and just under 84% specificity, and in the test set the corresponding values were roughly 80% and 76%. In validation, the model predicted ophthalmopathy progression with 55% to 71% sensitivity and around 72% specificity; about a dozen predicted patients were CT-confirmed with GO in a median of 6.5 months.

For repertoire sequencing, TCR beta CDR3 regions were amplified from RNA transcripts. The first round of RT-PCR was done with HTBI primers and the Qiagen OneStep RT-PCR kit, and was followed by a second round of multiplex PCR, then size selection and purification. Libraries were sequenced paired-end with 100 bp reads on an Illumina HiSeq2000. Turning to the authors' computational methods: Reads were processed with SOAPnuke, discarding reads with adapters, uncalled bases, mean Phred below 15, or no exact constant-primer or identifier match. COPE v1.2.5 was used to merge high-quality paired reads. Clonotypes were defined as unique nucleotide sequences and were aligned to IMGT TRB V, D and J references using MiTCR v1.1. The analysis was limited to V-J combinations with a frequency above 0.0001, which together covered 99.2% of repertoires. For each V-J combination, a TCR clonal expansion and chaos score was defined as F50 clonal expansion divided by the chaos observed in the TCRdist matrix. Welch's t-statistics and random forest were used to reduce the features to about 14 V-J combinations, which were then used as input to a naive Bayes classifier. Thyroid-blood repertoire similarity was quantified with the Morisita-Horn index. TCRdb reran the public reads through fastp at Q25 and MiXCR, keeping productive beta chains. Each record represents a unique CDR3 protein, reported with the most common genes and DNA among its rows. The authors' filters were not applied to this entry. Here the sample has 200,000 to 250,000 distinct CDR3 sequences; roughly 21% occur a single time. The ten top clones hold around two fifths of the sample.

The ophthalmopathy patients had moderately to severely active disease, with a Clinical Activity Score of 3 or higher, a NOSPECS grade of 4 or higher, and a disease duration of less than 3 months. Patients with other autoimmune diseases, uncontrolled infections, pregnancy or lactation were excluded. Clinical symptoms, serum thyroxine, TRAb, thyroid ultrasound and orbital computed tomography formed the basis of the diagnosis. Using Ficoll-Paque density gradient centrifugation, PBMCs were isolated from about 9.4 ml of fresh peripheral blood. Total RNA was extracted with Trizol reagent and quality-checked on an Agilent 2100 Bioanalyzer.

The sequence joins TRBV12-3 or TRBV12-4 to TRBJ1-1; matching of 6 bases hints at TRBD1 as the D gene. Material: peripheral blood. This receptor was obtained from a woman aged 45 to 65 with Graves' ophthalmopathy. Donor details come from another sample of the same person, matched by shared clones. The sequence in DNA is TGTGCCAGCAGTTTAGTCAGGGGATACACTGAAGCTTTCTTT. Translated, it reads CASSLVRGYTEAFF.